This is a list of T cell receptor beta chains from one sample in a study of blood T cell repertoires in COVID-19. Some clones are missing from TCRdb's copy, which holds only in-frame ones; the method was immunoSEQ multiplex PCR. The sample shows 95,000 to 150,000 clones, 80% of them seen only once. The sequencing sample was made of peripheral blood. These receptors were taken from a human donor in a cohort sampled during active COVID-19. Both conserved end residues are part of each CDR3. The order of the fields is J gene, D gene, V gene, clone size, CDR3 length, CDR3 DNA, CDR3 protein. The D gene is left open where the match is weak. Not all rows give a size; the values are once, few, many and, for expanded clones, a class.

j_call: TRBJ1-1; d_call: -; v_call: TRBV10-3; clone_size: -; cdr3_length: 15; cdr3_nt: TGTGCCATCAGTGACCCCAGGACGGGGGACACTGAAGCTTTCTTT; cdr3_aa: CAISDPRTGDTEAFF
j_call: TRBJ2-3; d_call: TRBD1; v_call: TRBV5-5; clone_size: -; cdr3_length: 15; cdr3_nt: TGTGCCAGCAGCCCACGGGACAGCTACACAGATACGCAGTATTTT; cdr3_aa: CASSPRDSYTDTQYF
j_call: TRBJ2-7; d_call: -; v_call: TRBV5-4; clone_size: once; cdr3_length: 13; cdr3_nt: TGTGCCAGCAGCTTCGCCAGGGGCTACGAGCAGTACTTC; cdr3_aa: CASSFARGYEQYF
j_call: TRBJ2-7; d_call: TRBD1; v_call: TRBV5-4; clone_size: -; cdr3_length: 14; cdr3_nt: TGTGCCAGCAGCTCTGGACAGGGATACTACGAGCAGTACTTC; cdr3_aa: CASSSGQGYYEQYF
j_call: TRBJ2-3; d_call: TRBD2; v_call: TRBV4-1; clone_size: few; cdr3_length: 15; cdr3_nt: TGCGCCAGCAGCCCGGGGGGGCGGATTCTTGATACGCAGTATTTT; cdr3_aa: CASSPGGRILDTQYF
j_call: TRBJ2-6; d_call: -; v_call: TRBV5-8; clone_size: once; cdr3_length: 18; cdr3_nt: TGTGCCAGCAGCTTGGTCGTGACAGAGAATTGGGGGGCCAACGTCCTGACTTTC; cdr3_aa: CASSLVVTENWGANVLTF
j_call: TRBJ2-3; d_call: TRBD2; v_call: TRBV7-8; clone_size: -; cdr3_length: 16; cdr3_nt: TGTGCCAGCAGCTCAGAGATCAGCGGGAGGGCCGGTACGCAGTATTTT; cdr3_aa: CASSSEISGRAGTQYF
j_call: TRBJ2-7; d_call: TRBD2; v_call: TRBV3-1/TRBV3-2; clone_size: -; cdr3_length: 15; cdr3_nt: TGTGCCAGCAGCCCCAGCGGGGGGAGTCCTTACGAGCAGTACTTC; cdr3_aa: CASSPSGGSPYEQYF
j_call: TRBJ1-2; d_call: TRBD1; v_call: TRBV9; clone_size: -; cdr3_length: 15; cdr3_nt: TGTGCCAGCACGCCGGACAGGGCAGCCCAATTTGGCTACACCTTC; cdr3_aa: CASTPDRAAQFGYTF
j_call: TRBJ2-3; d_call: TRBD1; v_call: TRBV5-1; clone_size: -; cdr3_length: 17; cdr3_nt: TGCGCCAGCAGCTTGTCCCGGGGACAGGGGATAGCAGATACGCAGTATTTT; cdr3_aa: CASSLSRGQGIADTQYF
j_call: TRBJ1-2; d_call: -; v_call: TRBV5-1; clone_size: few; cdr3_length: 13; cdr3_nt: TGCGCCAGCAGCACGGGAATTACCTATGGCTACACCTTC; cdr3_aa: CASSTGITYGYTF
j_call: TRBJ2-1; d_call: -; v_call: TRBV11-2; clone_size: -; cdr3_length: 11; cdr3_nt: TGTGCCAGCAGCGATAGCGAGGAGCAGTTCTTC; cdr3_aa: CASSDSEEQFF
j_call: TRBJ2-1; d_call: -; v_call: TRBV2; clone_size: few; cdr3_length: 12; cdr3_nt: TGTGCCAGCAGTACCTCCGGGAATGAGCAGTTCTTC; cdr3_aa: CASSTSGNEQFF
j_call: TRBJ2-1; d_call: TRBD1; v_call: TRBV7-3; clone_size: -; cdr3_length: 13; cdr3_nt: TGTGCCAGCAGCCGGGACAGGGAGGATGAGCAGTTCTTC; cdr3_aa: CASSRDREDEQFF
j_call: TRBJ2-1; d_call: TRBD2; v_call: TRBV6-2/TRBV6-3; clone_size: -; cdr3_length: 13; cdr3_nt: TGTGCCAGCAGTCCCGGGACTAGCGGGGGGGGGCTCTTC; cdr3_aa: CASSPGTSGGGLF
j_call: TRBJ2-3; d_call: TRBD1; v_call: TRBV7-3; clone_size: once; cdr3_length: 15; cdr3_nt: TGTGCCAGCAGCCTTGGACAGGGGTTGGCAGATACGCAGTATTTT; cdr3_aa: CASSLGQGLADTQYF
j_call: TRBJ1-3; d_call: TRBD1; v_call: TRBV2; clone_size: -; cdr3_length: 13; cdr3_nt: TGTGCCAGCAGTCGGACAGGCGGAAACACCATATATTTT; cdr3_aa: CASSRTGGNTIYF
j_call: TRBJ2-7; d_call: TRBD1; v_call: TRBV6-5; clone_size: few; cdr3_length: 14; cdr3_nt: TGTACGGGAAAAAGGCAGGGGGCGCTTAACGAGCAGTACTTC; cdr3_aa: CTGKRQGALNEQYF
j_call: TRBJ2-7; d_call: -; v_call: TRBV5-4; clone_size: -; cdr3_length: 13; cdr3_nt: TGTGCCAGCAGCTTCCGGTCTAACTACGAGCAGTACTTC; cdr3_aa: CASSFRSNYEQYF
j_call: TRBJ1-5; d_call: TRBD1; v_call: TRBV28; clone_size: -; cdr3_length: 16; cdr3_nt: TGTGCCAGCAGTCCGTTGGACAGGGGGCGGGTTCAGCCCCAGCATTTT; cdr3_aa: CASSPLDRGRVQPQHF
j_call: TRBJ2-7; d_call: -; v_call: TRBV5-3; clone_size: -; cdr3_length: 15; cdr3_nt: TGTGCCAGAAGCTTGTTTTTTGAGAGCTCCTACGAGCAGTACTTC; cdr3_aa: CARSLFFESSYEQYF
j_call: TRBJ2-3; d_call: TRBD2; v_call: TRBV19; clone_size: -; cdr3_length: 15; cdr3_nt: TGTGCCAGTACCGGACTAGCGGGGGGTACGGATACGCAGTATTTT; cdr3_aa: CASTGLAGGTDTQYF
j_call: TRBJ1-1; d_call: -; v_call: TRBV19; clone_size: -; cdr3_length: 15; cdr3_nt: TGTGCCAGTAGTGTCCGGGGAGTAGGAAACACTGAAGCTTTCTTT; cdr3_aa: CASSVRGVGNTEAFF
j_call: TRBJ1-2; d_call: -; v_call: TRBV28; clone_size: -; cdr3_length: 12; cdr3_nt: TGTGCCAGCAGTTTAGTTGGAGGGGTAGACACCTTC; cdr3_aa: CASSLVGGVDTF
j_call: TRBJ2-7; d_call: -; v_call: TRBV29-1; clone_size: -; cdr3_length: 10; cdr3_nt: TGCAGCGTTGGTCTCTACGAGCAGTACTTC; cdr3_aa: CSVGLYEQYF
j_call: TRBJ1-5; d_call: TRBD1; v_call: TRBV7-2; clone_size: few; cdr3_length: 16; cdr3_nt: TGTGCCAGCAGCTTATTAGGACAGGAGAGCAATCAGCCCCAGCATTTT; cdr3_aa: CASSLLGQESNQPQHF
j_call: TRBJ2-3; d_call: TRBD1; v_call: TRBV27; clone_size: -; cdr3_length: 13; cdr3_nt: TGTGCCAGCAGTTTCAGGGGACAGTCTACGCAGTATTTT; cdr3_aa: CASSFRGQSTQYF
j_call: TRBJ1-5; d_call: TRBD1; v_call: TRBV28; clone_size: -; cdr3_length: 15; cdr3_nt: TGTGCCAGCAGACTGACAGGGACAAGCAATCAGCCCCAGCATTTT; cdr3_aa: CASRLTGTSNQPQHF
j_call: TRBJ1-5; d_call: -; v_call: TRBV20-1; clone_size: -; cdr3_length: 15; cdr3_nt: TGCAGTGCTAGTACTGACAGCGGGGGCGATCAGCCCCAGCATTTT; cdr3_aa: CSASTDSGGDQPQHF
j_call: TRBJ2-3; d_call: TRBD1; v_call: TRBV10-3; clone_size: -; cdr3_length: 16; cdr3_nt: TGTGCCATCAGTGAATACCGACAGGGGAGCACAGATACGCAGTATTTT; cdr3_aa: CAISEYRQGSTDTQYF
j_call: TRBJ2-3; d_call: -; v_call: TRBV28; clone_size: -; cdr3_length: 14; cdr3_nt: TGTGCCAGCAGTCCAGGCGGGCGCACAGATACGCAGTATTTT; cdr3_aa: CASSPGGRTDTQYF
j_call: TRBJ1-1; d_call: -; v_call: TRBV4-1; clone_size: -; cdr3_length: 14; cdr3_nt: TGCGCCAGCAGCCTAGCGGGGGGAGGCACTGAAGCTTTCTTT; cdr3_aa: CASSLAGGGTEAFF
j_call: TRBJ1-2; d_call: -; v_call: TRBV28; clone_size: -; cdr3_length: 13; cdr3_nt: TGTGCCAGCAGTCCATGGACTGGCGATGGCTACACCTTC; cdr3_aa: CASSPWTGDGYTF
j_call: TRBJ1-2; d_call: -; v_call: TRBV28; clone_size: -; cdr3_length: 13; cdr3_nt: TGTGCCAGCACTGGGACACCCGGGGCTGGCTACACCTTC; cdr3_aa: CASTGTPGAGYTF
j_call: TRBJ2-1; d_call: -; v_call: TRBV30; clone_size: -; cdr3_length: 16; cdr3_nt: TGTGCCTGGAGTGTACCTGGGCGTAGCTCCTACAATGAGCAGTTCTTC; cdr3_aa: CAWSVPGRSSYNEQFF
j_call: TRBJ1-1; d_call: TRBD1; v_call: TRBV6-2/TRBV6-3; clone_size: -; cdr3_length: 14; cdr3_nt: TGTGCCAGCAGTTACGACAGGGGGTACACTGAAGCTTTCTTT; cdr3_aa: CASSYDRGYTEAFF
j_call: TRBJ2-5; d_call: TRBD2; v_call: TRBV15; clone_size: few; cdr3_length: 15; cdr3_nt: TGTGCCACCATGATACGCGGGGGGCCCCAAGAGACCCAGTACTTC; cdr3_aa: CATMIRGGPQETQYF
j_call: TRBJ2-1; d_call: -; v_call: TRBV5-1; clone_size: -; cdr3_length: 15; cdr3_nt: TGCGCCAGCAGCTTGAGCCAGGCAACCTACAATGAGCAGTTCTTC; cdr3_aa: CASSLSQATYNEQFF
j_call: TRBJ2-2; d_call: TRBD1; v_call: TRBV7-3; clone_size: few; cdr3_length: 16; cdr3_nt: TGTGCCAGCAGCCTTTTACCGGGACAGGGGACCGGGGAGCTGTTTTTT; cdr3_aa: CASSLLPGQGTGELFF
j_call: TRBJ2-7; d_call: -; v_call: TRBV9; clone_size: -; cdr3_length: 16; cdr3_nt: TGTGCCAGCAGCGGCGGATGGGGGCGGGAGATTCGCGAGCAGTACTTC; cdr3_aa: CASSGGWGREIREQYF
j_call: TRBJ1-1; d_call: -; v_call: TRBV16; clone_size: -; cdr3_length: 15; cdr3_nt: TGTGCCAGCAGCCGTTCAGGGTCCAAGAACACTGAAGCTTTCTTT; cdr3_aa: CASSRSGSKNTEAFF
j_call: TRBJ1-1; d_call: -; v_call: TRBV9; clone_size: -; cdr3_length: 15; cdr3_nt: TGTGCCAGCAGCGTAGGGGAGAGGCTGAACACTGAAGCTTTCTTT; cdr3_aa: CASSVGERLNTEAFF
j_call: TRBJ2-5; d_call: TRBD2; v_call: TRBV5-1; clone_size: -; cdr3_length: 17; cdr3_nt: TGCGCCAGCAGCACTAGCGGCGGCGGGAGCGGCCAAGAGACCCAGTACTTC; cdr3_aa: CASSTSGGGSGQETQYF
j_call: TRBJ2-2; d_call: -; v_call: TRBV11-3; clone_size: -; cdr3_length: 16; cdr3_nt: TGTGCCAGCAGCACATTCGGCGGGCCGGGGACCGGGGAGCTGTTTTTT; cdr3_aa: CASSTFGGPGTGELFF
j_call: TRBJ1-1; d_call: -; v_call: TRBV28; clone_size: -; cdr3_length: 13; cdr3_nt: TGTGCCAGCAGTTTATGGAGGTCCGTTGAAGCTTTCTTT; cdr3_aa: CASSLWRSVEAFF
j_call: TRBJ2-7; d_call: -; v_call: TRBV5-1; clone_size: -; cdr3_length: 12; cdr3_nt: TGCGCCAGCAGCTTGGCCGGGGGTGAGCAGTACTTC; cdr3_aa: CASSLAGGEQYF
j_call: TRBJ1-2; d_call: TRBD1; v_call: TRBV10-3; clone_size: -; cdr3_length: 13; cdr3_nt: TGTGCCATCAGAGGAACAGGGGGAGTAGGCTACACCTTC; cdr3_aa: CAIRGTGGVGYTF
j_call: TRBJ2-7; d_call: TRBD1; v_call: TRBV7-2; clone_size: -; cdr3_length: 14; cdr3_nt: TGTGCCAGCAGCCCAGGACAGGGGCTCTACGAGCAGTACTTC; cdr3_aa: CASSPGQGLYEQYF
j_call: TRBJ2-5; d_call: TRBD1; v_call: TRBV2; clone_size: -; cdr3_length: 13; cdr3_nt: TGTGCCAGCAGCGGGGACAGCCAAGAGACCCAGTACTTC; cdr3_aa: CASSGDSQETQYF
j_call: TRBJ1-2; d_call: TRBD1; v_call: TRBV5-5; clone_size: -; cdr3_length: 15; cdr3_nt: TGTGCCAGCAGCCGAAGACAGGGGGGTCTATATGGCTACACCTTC; cdr3_aa: CASSRRQGGLYGYTF
j_call: TRBJ2-2; d_call: -; v_call: TRBV7-6; clone_size: -; cdr3_length: 18; cdr3_nt: TGTGCCAGCAGCTATAGGGGGAGGGCCGAAACAAACACCGGGGAGCTGTTTTTT; cdr3_aa: CASSYRGRAETNTGELFF
j_call: TRBJ2-3; d_call: TRBD2; v_call: TRBV10-3; clone_size: -; cdr3_length: 17; cdr3_nt: TGTGCCACGTCCGGGGGTAGCGGGAATATCGGCACAGATACGCAGTATTTT; cdr3_aa: CATSGGSGNIGTDTQYF
j_call: TRBJ2-5; d_call: TRBD1; v_call: TRBV25-1; clone_size: -; cdr3_length: 14; cdr3_nt: TGTGCCAGCAGTGATTTGGGACAGCAAGAGACCCAGTACTTC; cdr3_aa: CASSDLGQQETQYF
j_call: TRBJ1-3; d_call: -; v_call: TRBV7-8; clone_size: few; cdr3_length: 16; cdr3_nt: TGTGCCAGCAGCTTAGCTCCACAGCATTCTGGAAACACCATATATTTT; cdr3_aa: CASSLAPQHSGNTIYF
j_call: TRBJ1-1; d_call: TRBD1; v_call: TRBV28; clone_size: -; cdr3_length: 15; cdr3_nt: TGTGCCAGCAGTCCCCCAGGGGGCCAGAACACTGAAGCTTTCTTT; cdr3_aa: CASSPPGGQNTEAFF
j_call: TRBJ2-3; d_call: TRBD2; v_call: TRBV29-1; clone_size: -; cdr3_length: 16; cdr3_nt: TGCAGCGTACTTACCTTTACTAGCGGGGATACAGATACGCAGTATTTT; cdr3_aa: CSVLTFTSGDTDTQYF
j_call: TRBJ2-1; d_call: -; v_call: TRBV7-9; clone_size: -; cdr3_length: 16; cdr3_nt: TGTGCCAGCAGCTTAGGGACACCTACGTTTTACAATGAGCAGTTCTTC; cdr3_aa: CASSLGTPTFYNEQFF
j_call: TRBJ1-2; d_call: -; v_call: TRBV5-6; clone_size: -; cdr3_length: 14; cdr3_nt: TGTGCCAGCAGCGATACCGGGACAAGTTATGGCTACACCTTC; cdr3_aa: CASSDTGTSYGYTF
j_call: TRBJ2-7; d_call: TRBD2; v_call: TRBV6-6; clone_size: -; cdr3_length: 12; cdr3_nt: TGTGCCAGCAGTCGAGTTAGCGGGAATCAGTACTTC; cdr3_aa: CASSRVSGNQYF